This T cell receptor (beta chain) was recorded in a study of blood T cell repertoires in COVID-19. Study overall: Samples came from the United States, Italy and Spain, spanning acute and convalescent COVID-19. PBMCs, B-cell-depleted T cells, or T cells provided the cDNA or gDNA that made up the material.

As originally analysed: Quantification of nucleated cells was approximated via reference gene primer amplification. The repertoire was sequenced with immunoSEQ multiplex PCR; TCRdb's copy has only in-frame clones and lacks some. V and J calls and clone size are given by that table; D and trimming were obtained from the DNA. The sample lists roughly 250,000 clones, roughly 82% occurring once. CDR1 and CDR2 from the germline V gene are LNHDA and SQIVND (reference sequence). The CDR3 has 14 residues. V was clipped by 5 bases and J by 3 bases, with 11 bases between them. The source of this sequence is a woman of 80 years or more with active or convalescent COVID-19. The genes are TRBV19 and TRBJ2-4; possible D gene TRBD2, 5 bases. Material: peripheral blood. In DNA form, the CDR3 reads TGTGCCAGTAGTGAGAGGGTAGGCAAAAACATTCAGTACTTC. Protein sequence: CASSERVGKNIQYF.